This record looks at one T cell receptor beta chain sequence and its context. Antigen unknown. V lost 3 bases and J lost 4, with 10 bases in between. The length of the CDR3 is 14 residues. This specimen comes from a study of T cells in Graves' hyperthyroidism and ophthalmopathy. Lactation, pregnancy, other autoimmune disease or uncontrolled infection led to exclusion of patients. General study results and limits: Median prediction lead before ophthalmopathy onset was around 6.9 months with the model.

Amplified regions were TCR beta CDR3 sequences from RNA transcripts. In the first-round RT-PCR of the TCR CDR3, the HTBI primer set was used. Using its own MiXCR run on the multiplex PCR reads, TCRdb lists one record per CDR3 protein. Here the sample spans about 640,000 distinct CDR3 sequences, less than 25% being singletons. This clonotype originated in a man aged 30 to 39 with Graves' ophthalmopathy. The sample comprised blood. The chain uses TRBV12-3 or TRBV12-4 and TRBJ1-5; tentative D call: TRBD1 (5 bases). DNA for the CDR3: TGTGCCAGCAGTTTCAACAGGCCAAATCAGCCCCAGCATTTT. Translating gives CASSFNRPNQPQHF.